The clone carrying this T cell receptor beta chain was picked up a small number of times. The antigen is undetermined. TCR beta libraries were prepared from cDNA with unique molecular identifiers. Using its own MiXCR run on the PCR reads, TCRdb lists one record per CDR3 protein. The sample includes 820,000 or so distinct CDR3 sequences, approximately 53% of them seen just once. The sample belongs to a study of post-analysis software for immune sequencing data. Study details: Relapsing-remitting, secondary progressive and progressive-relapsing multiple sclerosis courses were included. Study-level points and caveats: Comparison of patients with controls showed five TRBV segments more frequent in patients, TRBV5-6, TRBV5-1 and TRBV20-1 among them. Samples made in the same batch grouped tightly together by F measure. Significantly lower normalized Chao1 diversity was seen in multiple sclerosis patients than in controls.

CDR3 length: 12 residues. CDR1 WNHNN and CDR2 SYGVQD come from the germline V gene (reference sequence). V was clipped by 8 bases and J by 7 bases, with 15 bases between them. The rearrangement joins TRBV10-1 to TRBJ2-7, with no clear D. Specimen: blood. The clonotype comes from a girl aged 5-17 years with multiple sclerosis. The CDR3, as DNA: TGCGCCAGCGCCTCGCTTGCTGGAGAGCAGTACTTC. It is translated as CASASLAGEQYF.